The 30 T cell receptor beta chains listed next were all sequenced from one sample in a study of blood T cells in healthy people across ages. With a J-beta primer mix and a sample-barcoded 5' primer, a second PCR ran 7 to 11 cycles. TCRdb redid the calling of the 5' RACE reads with MiXCR, one entry per CDR3 protein. The sample has around 780,000 distinct CDR3 sequences, roughly 24% seen once; the top ten hold approximately 2.9%. The same data also went into a second study, on T cells of mothers and their children.

The sample taken for sequencing was blood. Every receptor here comes from a boy aged 5-17 years in good health.

This clonotype was detected only a few times. The CDR3: CASGSPFNEKLFF. The CDR3, as DNA: TGTGCTAGTGGTTCCCCGTTTAATGAAAAACTGTTTTTT. The chain couples TRBV12-5 to TRBJ1-4, with unresolved D. The CDR3 is made up of 13 amino acids. V was pared by 4 bases and J by 4 bases, with 7 bases between. Looked up from germline, CDR1 is LGHNT and CDR2 is FRNRAP.

This clonotype came up a few times. V and J are TRBV5-1 and TRBJ1-1, with D possibly matching TRBD1 (6 bases). The V and J ends lost 3 bases and 2 bases respectively, with 14 bases between them. Germline CDR1 reads SGHRS; CDR2 reads YFSETQ. The CDR3 covers 15 residues. Here the CDR3 DNA reads TGCGCCAGCAGCTCTGCCACGGGGGCCAACACTGAAGCTTTCTTT. It specifies CASSSATGANTEAFF.

V is TRBV6-5 and J is TRBJ2-7; TRBD2 matches at 8 bases. Germline V gene lookup returns CDR1 MNHEY and CDR2 SVGAGI. With 6 bases clipped from V and 0 bases from J, the junction kept 7 bases outside the gene matches. The CDR3 is 15 amino acids. The DNA for the CDR3 is TGTGCCAGCAGAAACCTAGCGGGTAGCTCCTACGAGCAGTACTTC. Encoded protein: CASRNLAGSSYEQYF.

The chain links TRBV12-3 or TRBV12-4 to TRBJ2-5, with D unclear. The CDR3 totals 14 residues. V lost 2 bases and J lost 2, with 9 bases in between. The DNA of the CDR3 is TGTGCCAGCAGTTTACGACGTCAGCAAGAGACCCAGTACTTC. The encoded protein is CASSLRRQQETQYF.

There are a few counts of this clonotype. The rearrangement links TRBV14 to TRBJ2-7; 8 nucleotides line up with TRBD1. CDR3 length equals 15 residues. The J segment lost 3 bases and the V segment lost 5 bases, leaving 9 bases of the junction unmatched. Germline V gives CDR1 SGHDN, CDR2 FVKESK. The chain's CDR3 is CASSYGTGPYYEQYF. The CDR3 region has the DNA TGTGCCAGCAGCTACGGGACAGGCCCCTACTACGAGCAGTACTTC.

The sample holds a few counts of this clonotype. J is TRBJ2-3 and V is TRBV28; 8 bases line up with TRBD2. Germline values: CDR1 MDHEN, CDR2 SYDVKM. The CDR3 sequence is 17 residues long. V trimming: 3 bases; J trimming: 0 bases; junction bases outside the gene matches: 8. CDR3 DNA sequence: TGTGCCAGCAGTTTGTCACTAGCGGAGTTAAGCACAGATACGCAGTATTTT. The encoded protein is CASSLSLAELSTDTQYF.

The gene calls are TRBV29-1 and TRBJ2-5, with 14 bases lining up with TRBD2. The germline gives CDR1 SQVTM, CDR2 ANQGSEA. CDR3 length equals 17 residues. The trim removed 7 bases at V and 0 bases at J, leaving 10 bases unmatched. The CDR3 DNA sequence: TGCAGCGCTGGACTAGCGGGGGGTCCTCTGTACCAAGAGACCCAGTACTTC. Protein product: CSAGLAGGPLYQETQYF.

The chain uses TRBV2 and TRBJ2-5; D might be TRBD1 or TRBD2, each matching 5 bases. CDR1 is SNHLY, CDR2 FYNNEI, per germline. The CDR3 is made up of 15 amino acids. V dropped 6 bases and J dropped 0 bases, with 14 bases sitting between them. CDR3 region: CASRPGTTYQETQYF. In DNA, the CDR3 is TGTGCCAGCAGACCCGGGACGACGTACCAAGAGACCCAGTACTTC.

This chain connects TRBV4-1 to TRBJ1-4; no definite D call. The CDR3 loop spans 15 amino acids. Per germline, CDR1 MGHRA and CDR2 YSYEKL. V was clipped by 4 bases and J by 2 bases, with 11 bases between them. The CDR3 protein is CASSPAQSTNEKLFF. The CDR3, as DNA: TGCGCCAGCAGCCCCGCACAATCGACTAATGAAAAACTGTTTTTT.

This chain uses TRBV5-1 with TRBJ2-1; D gene unclear. Germline values: CDR1 SGHRS, CDR2 YFSETQ. The CDR3 has 15 amino acids. Trimming took off 4 bases at V and 0 bases at J, with 11 bases between the two ends. The CDR3 bases are TGCGCCAGCAGCCCGTACTTTGGCTCCTACAATGAGCAGTTCTTC. Translation gives CASSPYFGSYNEQFF.

The table lists this clonotype with a few counts. J is TRBJ1-2 and V is TRBV20-1; TRBD1 matches at 7 bases. The J segment lost 7 bases and the V segment lost 4 bases, leaving 12 bases of the junction unmatched. The CDR3 length is 14 residues. The germline V gene encodes CDR1 DFQATT and CDR2 SNEGSKA (reference sequence). CDR3 nucleotide sequence: TGCAGTGCTATGGGAGGGACAGCCTTAGGTGGCTACACCTTC. Translation gives CSAMGGTALGGYTF.

This chain uses TRBV27 with TRBJ1-1; D is unclear. V gave up 6 bases and J gave up 4 bases, with 12 bases separating them. CDR1 is MNHEY and CDR2 is SMNVEV in the germline V gene (reference sequence). This CDR3 is 13 amino acids long. CDR3 sequence (DNA): TGTGCCAGCAGCCACCGAGGGAGCACTGAAGCTTTCTTT. Translation: CASSHRGSTEAFF.

The V call is TRBV3-1, the J call TRBJ1-1, with TRBD1 matching 7 bases. Germline V lookup: CDR1 LGHDT, CDR2 YNNKEL (reference sequence). V lost 4 bases and J lost 14; bases outside the gene matches: 13. The CDR3 runs 13 residues. The CDR3 nucleotides are TGTGCCAGCAGCCGGGGGGCGGGACAGAACCCCTTCTTT. Translation: CASSRGAGQNPFF.

The chain combines TRBV6-8 with TRBJ1-3; D gene ambiguous. Germline CDR1 is MNHGY and CDR2 is SAAAGT. The CDR3 has 15 amino acids. With 2 bases removed from V and 5 bases from J, the gap between germline ends came to 13 bases. The CDR3 bases are TGTGCCAGCAGTTACCAGGCCCTCGTGCGAAACACCATATATTTT. Amino acid sequence: CASSYQALVRNTIYF.

The chain couples TRBV24-1 to TRBJ2-7, with 7 bases matching TRBD1. Germline-derived CDR1 and CDR2 are KGHDR and SFDVKD. This CDR3 contains 14 residues. V shed 3 bases, J shed 2 bases, and the junction held 3 bases outside the gene matches. DNA of the CDR3: TGTGCCACCAGTGATCGGGACAGTCCCTACGAGCAGTACTTC. Residues: CATSDRDSPYEQYF.

This clonotype was found a few times. This chain's CDR3 is CATSQTGTDTQYF. DNA for the CDR3: TGTGCCACCAGCCAGACAGGCACAGATACGCAGTATTTT. This rearrangement joins TRBV24-1 to TRBJ2-3, with a possible D match to TRBD1 (5 bases). Deletions cut 7 bases from V and 1 base from J, with 8 bases between. From germline, CDR1 is KGHDR and CDR2 SFDVKD. The CDR3 contains 13 residues.

Of note for this clonotype: An end of the junction does not agree with germline; a read error may underlie this. The rearrangement links TRBV7-2 to TRBJ1-3; D gene unclear. Germline values: CDR1 SGHTA, CDR2 FQGNSA. This CDR3 contains 17 residues. This chain's CDR3 is CASSVWGSTYSGNTTYF. CDR3 in DNA: TGTGCCAGCAGCGTATGGGGTAGTACATACTCTGGAAACACCACATATTTT.

The rearrangement uses TRBV29-1 and TRBJ2-1; 8 positions agree with TRBD2. CDR1 is SQVTM, CDR2 ANQGSEA, per germline. The CDR3 has 14 amino acids. V was pared by 7 bases and J by 7 bases, with 12 bases of the junction left unmatched. The DNA for the CDR3 is TGCAGCGCCCGCCAAGTGGGGACTAGGAATGAGCAGTTCTTC. Its translation is CSARQVGTRNEQFF.

This clonotype showed up many times. The chain is built from TRBV28 and TRBJ2-7, with 8 bases identical to TRBD1. CDR3 length equals 14 residues. CDR1 is MDHEN and CDR2 is SYDVKM in the germline V gene. J lost 3 bases, V lost 5 bases, and 6 bases had no gene match. The chain's CDR3 is CASSVAGQGYEQYF. The CDR3 nucleotides are TGTGCCAGCAGTGTAGCAGGACAGGGCTACGAGCAGTACTTC.

J is TRBJ2-2 and V is TRBV7-2; 8 positions match TRBD1. The V gene end was trimmed by 6 bases and the J gene end by 7 bases; junction bases not matched to a gene: 10. Germline V gene lookup returns CDR1 SGHTA and CDR2 FQGNSA. The CDR3 length is 15 residues. The CDR3 here is CASSQGQGRIGELFF. As DNA, the CDR3 is TGTGCCAGCAGTCAAGGACAGGGTAGAATCGGGGAGCTGTTTTTT.

This clonotype was detected only once. The chain employs TRBV5-1 and TRBJ2-6; D is perhaps TRBD1 (6 bases). This CDR3 region has 17 residues. Looked up from germline, CDR1 is SGHRS and CDR2 is YFSETQ. Trimming removed 3 bases at V and 1 base at J, with 14 bases between. The CDR3 region is CASSWDIKGSGANVLTF. The DNA for the CDR3 is TGCGCCAGCAGCTGGGACATTAAGGGGTCTGGGGCCAACGTCCTGACTTTC.

The J gene is TRBJ2-3, the V gene TRBV28; D assignment may be TRBD1 or TRBD2 (5 bases each). There are 12 residues in the CDR3. V lost 6 bases and J lost 7, with 11 bases in between. CDR1 is MDHEN, CDR2 SYDVKM, per germline. CDR3 residues: CASRSGTHTQYF. The CDR3 bases are TGTGCCAGCAGATCAGGGACGCATACGCAGTATTTT.

The chain joins TRBV2 to TRBJ1-2; TRBD1 might be the D (6 bases). Trimming left V 6 bases short and J 6 bases short, with 14 bases between. Germline lookup yields CDR1 SNHLY and CDR2 FYNNEI. The CDR3 has 13 residues. CDR3 nucleotide sequence: TGTGCCAGCAGAGAATCGGGGGCGAATGGCTACACCTTC. Protein: CASRESGANGYTF.

J is TRBJ2-1 and V is TRBV15; D is possibly TRBD2 (5 bases). The J call is in doubt because the DNA end fits TRBJ2-7 better. CDR1 and CDR2 from the germline V gene are LNHNV and YYDKDF (reference sequence). This CDR3 is 15 amino acids long. The CDR3 sequence is CATSSPTDVGDEQYF. CDR3 DNA sequence: TGTGCCACCAGCAGCCCGACGGACGTGGGAGACGAGCAGTACTTC.

This clonotype was counted between two and nine times. The V call is TRBV5-1, the J call TRBJ1-6; no clear D. Germline V gene lookup returns CDR1 SGHRS and CDR2 YFSETQ. V lost 3 bases, J lost 0 bases, and 10 bases lay in between. This CDR3 has 16 amino acids. The CDR3 here is CASSSTASSYNSPLHF. CDR3 nucleotides: TGCGCCAGCAGCTCTACAGCGAGCTCCTATAATTCACCCCTCCACTTT. Using reference TRBV5-1 and TRBJ1-6 for the parts outside the CDR3, the full variable domain is KAGVTQTPRYLIKTRGQQVTLSCSPISGHRSVSWYQQTPGQGLQFLFEYFSETQRNKGNFPGRFSGRQFSNSRSEMNVSTLELGDSALYLCASSSTASSYNSPLHFGNGTRLTVT.

The table lists this clonotype with a few counts. The chain links TRBV3-1 to TRBJ2-7; a possible D gene is TRBD1 (5 bases). In germline, CDR1 is LGHDT, CDR2 YNNKEL (reference sequence). With 1 base removed from V and 2 bases from J, the gap between germline ends came to 12 bases. This CDR3 has 15 residues. The CDR3 loop is CASSQAWGPTYEQYF. The CDR3 DNA reads TGTGCCAGCAGCCAAGCGTGGGGCCCGACCTACGAGCAGTACTTC.

This chain links TRBV29-1 with TRBJ1-5, with 8 bases that match TRBD1. The J segment lost 4 bases and the V segment lost 4 bases, leaving 12 bases of the junction unmatched. CDR1 is SQVTM and CDR2 is ANQGSEA in the germline V gene. The CDR3 runs to 16 residues. The CDR3 sequence: CSVVGQGAGGNQPQHF. DNA for the CDR3: TGCAGCGTTGTAGGCCAGGGGGCCGGGGGTAATCAGCCCCAGCATTTT.

J is TRBJ2-7 and V is TRBV2, with D unclear. Germline lookup yields CDR1 SNHLY and CDR2 FYNNEI. This CDR3 is built from 14 residues. Deletions cut 3 bases from V and 2 bases from J, with 11 bases between. DNA of the CDR3: TGTGCCAGCAGTGAGTACGGTCTCCCCTACGAGCAGTACTTC. This encodes CASSEYGLPYEQYF.

The sample holds many counts of this clonotype. The chain recombines TRBV25-1 with TRBJ2-3, with 10 bases lining up with TRBD1. V shed 4 bases and J 1 base; nucleotides not matched to a gene: 5. The CDR3 extends over 16 amino acids. Germline loops: CDR1 MGHDK, CDR2 SYGVNS. CDR3 region: CASSGGTGAGTDTQYF. CDR3 sequence (DNA): TGTGCCAGCAGTGGGGGGACAGGGGCTGGCACAGATACGCAGTATTTT.

A few counts support this clonotype. The chain combines TRBV7-6 with TRBJ2-5; tentative D call: TRBD2 (6 bases). The V gene's germline CDR1 is SGHVS and CDR2 FNYEAQ. The V gene lost 1 base and the J gene lost 3 bases, with 12 bases spanning the gap. The CDR3 runs 15 residues. The CDR3 nucleotides are TGTGCCAGCAGCTTAGGGGAGGACCGGGAAGAGACCCAGTACTTC. The encoded protein is CASSLGEDREETQYF.